Reported below is one T cell receptor (beta chain). It has no known antigen specificity. As the CDR3 is not closed by the conserved phenylalanine or tryptophan, this likely results from a read error. The data were taken from a study of blood T cell repertoires in COVID-19 (dated by TCRdb to about 2020). Concerning the study at large: Samples from collaborators originated in the United States, Italy and Spain and spanned both the acute and convalescent phases of COVID-19. The material from the prospective study consisted of cDNA or gDNA derived from T cells, B-cell-depleted T cells, or PBMCs. Deeply sampled blood TCRbeta repertoires from subjects exposed to, actively infected with, or recovered from COVID-19 were included in the dataset. The repertoires were released in a freely available public database meant as a resource for research on the immune response to SARS-CoV-2. The samples were drawn from the first 160 participants of the ongoing ImmuneRACE study and from some 1,300 subjects provided by 6 global collaborators. The sample metadata nearly always contained a de-identified subject ID, COVID-19 status, age in years and sex. Where HLA class I and class II types were available, the types were taken from metadata supplied by the sample provider, not from assay-based typing. Broad study findings and their caveats: How much clinical and demographic metadata was included differed by source and by participant, and the metadata was provided uncurated.

The immunoSEQ Assay, a bias-controlled multiplex PCR, was used to amplify TCRbeta CDR3 regions from genomic DNA. The published analysis was carried out like this. Nucleated cell counts per sample were estimated from amplification of reference gene primers within the assay. To quantify the absolute abundance of each unique TCRbeta CDR3 rearrangement, sequence reads were collapsed and filtered. For each sample, productive Simpson clonality was calculated as the square root of Simpson's diversity index across productive rearrangements. The clones in this table, taken by TCRdb from immuneACCESS, are in-frame only. Not every clone is retained; where verified, under half of the shortfall comes from an unresolved V gene, and the cause of the rest is unknown. The V and J calls and clone size were taken over from that table, and D and trimming were inferred from the DNA. The sample table records some 140,000 clones; around 84% of these occur just once. Roughly 1.7% of the sample is held by the ten biggest clonotypes.

Whole blood was collected in K2EDTA tubes by collaborating institutions according to the institutions' own protocols. For TCRbeta analysis, collaborators shipped samples in one of three forms: frozen whole blood, isolated PBMCs, or DNA extracted from either of those sample types. The TCR was taken from an elderly man with acute or convalescent COVID-19. Sequencing used peripheral blood.

The sequenced DNA: TGTGCCAGCAGCTCCTCGGTGGCGGGAAGGGCTTTCCTT. Its protein reads: CASSSSVAGRAFL. The chain is encoded by TRBV11-1 joined to TRBJ1-1, with the D gene call left open. Both ends counted, the CDR3 spans 13 residues. CDR3 DNA only is kept here, 39 bases in frame from base 1. V and J are truncated by 4 bases and 11 bases respectively, leaving an intervening sequence of 17 bases. The germline V gene (reference sequence) gives CDR1 as SGHAT and CDR2 as FQDESV.